This T cell receptor (beta chain) was sequenced in a study of T cells in Graves' hyperthyroidism and ophthalmopathy. Study-level background: Initial diagnosis, before any treatment, was when peripheral blood was collected.

What was amplified from RNA transcripts were TCR beta CDR3 regions. TCR CDR3 underwent first-round RT-PCR with the HTBI primer set. TCRdb reanalysed the multiplex PCR reads using MiXCR and keeps one entry per CDR3 protein. The sample gives hundreds of thousands of distinct CDR3 sequences, approximately 14% of which show up once; 10% to 13% is in the top ten. This clonotype was seen many times. Investigators excluded patients with uncontrolled infection, other autoimmune disease, pregnancy or lactation. PBMCs were derived from about 10 ml fresh peripheral blood. From germline, CDR1 is GTSNPN and CDR2 SVGIG (reference sequence). This CDR3 has 13 amino acids. Germline trimming cut 5 bases from V and 7 bases from J; bases unmatched to any gene: 5.

The sample taken for sequencing was blood. This TCR was sampled from a woman under 30 with Graves' hyperthyroidism. This sequence joins TRBV30 and TRBJ1-5; 10 nucleotides match TRBD1. For the CDR3, the DNA is TGTGCCTGGGGGGGACAGGGGAAGCAGCCCCAGCATTTT. This translates into CAWGGQGKQPQHF. Based on the CDR3 plus reference TRBV30 and TRBJ1-5, the full variable domain is SQTIHQWPATLVQPVGSPLSLECTVEGTSNPNLYWYRQAAGRGLQLLFYSVGIGQISSEVPQNLSASRPQDRQFILSSKKLLLSDSGFYLCAWGGQGKQPQHFGDGTRLSIL.